The rows below give T cell receptor beta chains drawn from one sample of a study of long-term antiretroviral therapy in people with HIV. Some clones are missing from TCRdb's copy, which holds only in-frame ones; the method was immunoSEQ multiplex PCR. Of 25,000 to 35,000 clones detected, approximately 95% appear once; the ten largest clones hold 8% to 10%. This specimen was unsorted PBMCs, taken 5.3 years after starting antiretroviral therapy. The receptors originated from a man under 40 with HIV. CDR3s leave out the opening cysteine and the closing phenylalanine or tryptophan. The order of the fields is V gene, J gene, CDR3 protein.

v_gene: TRBV7-6
j_gene: TRBJ1-2
CDR3aa: ASSPGGVYGYT

v_gene: TRBV7-8
j_gene: TRBJ1-1
CDR3aa: ASSLAVSSYEAF

v_gene: TRBV5-1
j_gene: TRBJ2-3
CDR3aa: ASRVRTGGTDTQY

v_gene: TRBV30
j_gene: TRBJ2-1
CDR3aa: ASRTSGGVEQF

v_gene: TRBV27
j_gene: TRBJ1-2
CDR3aa: ASRAGGINYGYT

v_gene: TRBV9
j_gene: TRBJ2-7
CDR3aa: ASSVVRDGGEQY

v_gene: TRBV27
j_gene: TRBJ2-5
CDR3aa: ASSSEGTLQETQY

v_gene: TRBV4-1
j_gene: TRBJ2-1
CDR3aa: ASSLISREQF

v_gene: TRBV29-1
j_gene: TRBJ2-7
CDR3aa: SVDDGGEQY

v_gene: TRBV6-1
j_gene: TRBJ2-7
CDR3aa: ASSDVRYEQY

v_gene: TRBV9
j_gene: TRBJ2-2
CDR3aa: ASSVGAGLAGVTGELF

v_gene: TRBV30
j_gene: TRBJ2-1
CDR3aa: AWSRSLRGPYNEQF

v_gene: TRBV5-1
j_gene: TRBJ1-2
CDR3aa: ASSPEDRGSGYT

v_gene: TRBV4-2
j_gene: TRBJ1-2
CDR3aa: ASSQPTGGNYGYT

v_gene: TRBV11-2
j_gene: TRBJ1-3
CDR3aa: ASSSWRGVDRGGNTIY

v_gene: TRBV29-1
j_gene: TRBJ2-3
CDR3aa: SVDLDRGRSDTQY

v_gene: TRBV5-5
j_gene: TRBJ1-1
CDR3aa: ASSLVGGEAF

v_gene: TRBV6-1
j_gene: TRBJ2-7
CDR3aa: ASSGQGAWEQY

v_gene: TRBV5-4
j_gene: TRBJ2-3
CDR3aa: ASSPTSGGIPGTDTQY

v_gene: TRBV6-4
j_gene: TRBJ2-3
CDR3aa: ASSAGVTITDTQY

v_gene: TRBV5-4
j_gene: TRBJ1-1
CDR3aa: ASSLAGFNTEAF

v_gene: TRBV5-1
j_gene: TRBJ1-2
CDR3aa: ASSSQTGDYGYT

v_gene: TRBV6-5
j_gene: TRBJ2-7
CDR3aa: ASSAGSEQY

v_gene: TRBV5-5
j_gene: TRBJ2-3
CDR3aa: ASSSGPGRADTQY

v_gene: TRBV5-4
j_gene: TRBJ2-5
CDR3aa: ASRPGLAGSEGVQY

v_gene: TRBV11-3
j_gene: TRBJ2-5
CDR3aa: ASSYGFQETQY

v_gene: TRBV5-1
j_gene: TRBJ2-7
CDR3aa: ASSLALRGDFEQY

v_gene: TRBV14
j_gene: TRBJ1-2
CDR3aa: ASSTSALNYGYT

v_gene: TRBV4-3
j_gene: TRBJ2-7
CDR3aa: ASSQAPGSEQY

v_gene: TRBV10-1
j_gene: TRBJ1-2
CDR3aa: ASRTRTGWGYT

v_gene: TRBV11-2
j_gene: TRBJ2-7
CDR3aa: ASSHRGTGVYEQY

v_gene: TRBV7-9
j_gene: TRBJ2-3
CDR3aa: ASSLGSRGRTDTQY

v_gene: TRBV19
j_gene: TRBJ1-2
CDR3aa: ASRTTLDRDGGYT

v_gene: TRBV7-3
j_gene: TRBJ2-1
CDR3aa: ASSPGTHSYNEQF

v_gene: TRBV9
j_gene: TRBJ2-5
CDR3aa: ASSALRGTSSYVQETQY

v_gene: TRBV7-2
j_gene: TRBJ2-7
CDR3aa: ASSRTGLAGPYEQY

v_gene: TRBV10-3
j_gene: TRBJ2-3
CDR3aa: AISETDSPDTQY

v_gene: TRBV30
j_gene: TRBJ2-5
CDR3aa: AWSEWGGLSIETQY

v_gene: TRBV7-9
j_gene: TRBJ1-1
CDR3aa: ASSSTGGPEAF

v_gene: TRBV27
j_gene: TRBJ1-1
CDR3aa: ASSHGYTGNTEAF

v_gene: TRBV6-1
j_gene: TRBJ2-1
CDR3aa: ASNGGGASYNEQF

v_gene: TRBV6-1
j_gene: TRBJ1-6
CDR3aa: ASSDRDNSPLH

v_gene: TRBV6-1
j_gene: TRBJ1-3
CDR3aa: ASSEVGSGNTIY

v_gene: TRBV10-3
j_gene: TRBJ2-1
CDR3aa: ATTGGSGGMYNEQF

v_gene: TRBV6-4
j_gene: TRBJ2-3
CDR3aa: ASSAFPRGGPDTQY

v_gene: TRBV7-9
j_gene: TRBJ1-6
CDR3aa: ASSSGQRNSPLH

v_gene: TRBV27
j_gene: TRBJ2-3
CDR3aa: ASSSLMRAGAPDTQY

v_gene: TRBV7-8
j_gene: TRBJ2-5
CDR3aa: ASSHTGEIKTQY

v_gene: TRBV19
j_gene: TRBJ1-1
CDR3aa: ASSSPGGAMNTEAF

v_gene: TRBV6-5
j_gene: TRBJ2-1
CDR3aa: ASSYRPGAREQF

v_gene: TRBV27
j_gene: TRBJ2-7
CDR3aa: ASSLGGGEQY

v_gene: TRBV7-9
j_gene: TRBJ2-3
CDR3aa: ASSWAGDTQY

v_gene: TRBV27
j_gene: TRBJ1-2
CDR3aa: ASKLRQQGYYGYT